The rows below give T cell receptor beta chains drawn from one sample of a study of T-cell reconstitution after alpha-beta-depleted transplantation in children. TCRdb reprocessed the PCR reads with MiXCR, giving one entry per CDR3 protein. The sample carries roughly 200,000 distinct CDR3 sequences, about 7% recorded once. Sequencing was performed on PBMCs, taken before TCRalphabeta/CD19-depleted stem cell transplant. These receptors were collected from a boy between 2 and 15 years old with acute lymphoblastic leukemia, due to receive a stem cell transplant. The CDR3 runs from the conserved cysteine through the conserved F or W. The D gene is left open where the match is weak. The size of a clone is reported for some rows only, either as once, few or many, or as a class for expanded clones.

cdr3_aa cdr3_nt v_call d_call j_call clone_size
CASTLRAGTYNEQFF TGTGCCAGCACCCTTAGAGCGGGAACCTACAATGAGCAGTTCTTC TRBV7-2 TRBD2 TRBJ2-1 few
CASSLGASGTYEQYF TGTGCCAGCAGCTTAGGGGCTAGCGGAACCTACGAGCAGTACTTC TRBV7-2 TRBD2 TRBJ2-7 many
CASSLGDATNEKLFF TGTGCCAGCAGTTTAGGAGACGCAACTAATGAAAAACTGTTTTTT TRBV28 . TRBJ1-4 few
CASSLLPGLKGTDTQYF TGTGCCAGCAGCCTATTACCGGGACTCAAAGGAACAGATACGCAGTATTTT TRBV7-3 . TRBJ2-3 many
CASSFSSTNTGELFF TGTGCCAGCAGTTTCAGTTCAACGAACACCGGGGAGCTGTTTTTT TRBV12-3/TRBV12-4 . TRBJ2-2 many
CSARTTYEQYF TGCAGTGCTAGAACGACGTACGAGCAGTACTTC TRBV20-1 . TRBJ2-7 many
CASLPQGESTEAFF TGTGCCAGCTTACCACAGGGAGAGTCCACTGAAGCTTTCTTT TRBV5-5 . TRBJ1-1 many
CASSLWDTSTDTQYF TGTGCCAGCAGTTTGTGGGACACCAGCACAGATACGCAGTATTTT TRBV27 . TRBJ2-3 many
CASSLGGPLGPQFF TGTGCCAGCAGCTTAGGGGGCCCTCTTGGCCCGCAGTTCTTC TRBV11-2 . TRBJ2-1 .
CASSTGTDHTEAFF TGCGCCAGCAGCACCGGGACAGACCACACTGAAGCTTTCTTT TRBV5-1 TRBD1 TRBJ1-1 many
CASGYGSLSGNSPLHF TGTGCCAGCGGGTATGGGAGCCTGTCTGGTAATTCACCCCTCCACTTT TRBV5-6 . TRBJ1-6 once
CASSLTRTYEQYF TGTGCCAGCAGCCTAACGCGAACCTACGAGCAGTACTTC TRBV6-2/TRBV6-3 . TRBJ2-7 many
CSVDLAGSLNYGYTF TGCAGCGTTGATCTAGCAGGGTCCCTAAACTATGGCTACACCTTC TRBV29-1 . TRBJ1-2 few
CASSPDPGGYNEQFF TGTGCCAGCAGCCCAGATCCGGGGGGCTACAATGAGCAGTTCTTC TRBV4-2 TRBD2 TRBJ2-1 medium-sized
CASSLSETAASYEQYF TGTGCCAGCAGTTTGTCAGAGACAGCAGCTTCCTACGAGCAGTACTTC TRBV28 . TRBJ2-7 few
CAIIGTGQGARTEAFF TGTGCCATCATCGGTACGGGGCAGGGGGCGAGGACTGAAGCTTTCTTT TRBV10-3 TRBD1 TRBJ1-1 many
CASSHGLAGVNEQFF TGTGCCAGCAGCCATGGGCTAGCGGGGGTCAATGAGCAGTTCTTC TRBV3-1 TRBD2 TRBJ2-1 .
CASNLRIHYEQYF TGTGCCAGCAACTTACGGATCCACTACGAGCAGTACTTC TRBV5-8 . TRBJ2-7 many
CASSLLFSYNEQFF TGTGCCAGCAGTTTACTATTTTCCTACAATGAGCAGTTCTTC TRBV28 . TRBJ2-1 many
CASSYGSRNQPQHF TGTGCCAGCAGTTACGGCAGTCGCAATCAGCCCCAGCATTTT TRBV6-2/TRBV6-3 . TRBJ1-5 many
CSAEGTRYNEQFF TGCAGTGCTGAGGGGACTCGATACAATGAGCAGTTCTTC TRBV20-1 . TRBJ2-1 many
CASSLVRGLVGGSTDTQYF TGTGCCAGCAGCTTAGTTCGAGGTCTAGTCGGGGGTAGCACAGATACGCAGTATTTT TRBV7-8 . TRBJ2-3 many
CARGFGLDEFF TGTGCCAGGGGCTTCGGACTAGATGAGTTCTTC TRBV5-4 TRBD2 TRBJ2-1 .
CASSSPRAGGPDTQYF TGTGCCAGCAGCTCTCCTAGGGCGGGGGGGCCAGATACGCAGTATTTT TRBV7-9 TRBD2 TRBJ2-3 few
CASSLGTSGLAKNIQYF TGTGCCAGCAGCCTTGGGACTAGCGGACTAGCCAAAAACATTCAGTACTTC TRBV7-2 TRBD2 TRBJ2-4 many
CASSQSRDRANYGYTF TGTGCCAGCAGCCAGAGCCGGGACAGGGCGAACTATGGCTACACCTTC TRBV3-1 TRBD1 TRBJ1-2 many